The 4 T cell receptor beta chains given below trace back to one sample, sequenced in a study of CD8 T cells in Susac syndrome. Random hexamers were used to reverse transcribe roughly 0.5 to 1 ug of RNA. TCRdb re-called the immunoSEQ multiplex PCR reads through MiXCR, storing one row per CDR3 protein. The sample includes around 170,000 distinct CDR3 sequences, 85% to 95% of them seen just once. The specimen was CD8+ T cells from PBMCs. These receptors were taken from a human donor with Susac syndrome.

The gene calls are TRBV3-1 and TRBJ2-5, with TRBD1 matching 8 bases. The germline CDR1 and CDR2 sequences are LGHDT and YNNKEL (reference sequence). The CDR3 extends over 17 amino acids. V shed 0 bases, J shed 5 bases, and the junction held 11 bases outside the gene matches. The CDR3 DNA follows: TGTGCCAGCAGCCAAGAAGGCTCAGGGGGCGCGACGGAGACCCAGTACTTC. It specifies CASSQEGSGGATETQYF.

This clonotype was observed a handful of times. This chain joins TRBV18 and TRBJ1-1; D not certain. The CDR3 extends over 12 amino acids. Germline V gives CDR1 KGHSH, CDR2 LQKENI. The V end was cut by 3 bases, the J end by 4 bases, with 6 bases between. The CDR3 region has the DNA TGTGCCAGCTCACCGGGTGTCACTGAAGCTTTCTTT. Amino acids: CASSPGVTEAFF.

The V call is TRBV9, the J call TRBJ2-1; 9 nucleotides match TRBD2. This CDR3 is 15 amino acids long. With V trimmed by 3 bases and J by 8 bases, 9 bases remained unmatched. Germline CDR1 and CDR2: SGDLS and YYNGEE. This chain's CDR3 is CASSGSGSKGDEQFF. Here the CDR3 DNA reads TGTGCCAGCAGCGGTAGCGGGAGTAAAGGCGATGAGCAGTTCTTC.

The CDR3 spells CASSQEAYTASGSSDTQYF. The CDR3 DNA sequence: TGCGCCAGCAGCCAAGAAGCCTATACAGCTAGCGGGAGCTCAGATACGCAGTATTTT. The chain uses TRBV4-1 and TRBJ2-3; 10 positions match TRBD2. The CDR3 totals 19 residues. The germline V gene has CDR1 MGHRA and CDR2 YSYEKL. J gave up 4 bases and V 0 bases, and 13 bases lay outside the gene matches.